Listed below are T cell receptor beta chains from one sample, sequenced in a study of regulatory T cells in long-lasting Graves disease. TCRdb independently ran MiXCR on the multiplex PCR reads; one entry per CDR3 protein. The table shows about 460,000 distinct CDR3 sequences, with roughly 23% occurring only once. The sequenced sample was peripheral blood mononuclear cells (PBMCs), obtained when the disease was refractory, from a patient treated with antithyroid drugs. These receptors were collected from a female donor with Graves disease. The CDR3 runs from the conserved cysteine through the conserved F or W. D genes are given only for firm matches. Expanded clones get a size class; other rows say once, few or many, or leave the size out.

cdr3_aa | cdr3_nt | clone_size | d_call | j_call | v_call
CASTLRPGTSYEQYF | TGTGCCAGCACTCTTCGCCCGGGAACCTCCTACGAGCAGTACTTC | few | . | TRBJ2-7 | TRBV27
CASSSLGETQYF | TGTGCCAGCAGTTCCTTGGGGGAGACCCAGTACTTC | many | . | TRBJ2-5 | TRBV11-2
CASSLAPGHYGYTF | TGTGCCAGCAGCTTAGCTCCGGGACACTATGGCTACACCTTC | . | . | TRBJ1-2 | TRBV7-9
CAAGGLANEKLFF | TGTGCCGCTGGGGGACTTGCTAATGAAAAACTGTTTTTT | few | . | TRBJ1-4 | TRBV28
CASSVGTAGEKLFF | TGTGCCAGCAGCGTCGGGACAGCGGGAGAAAAACTGTTTTTT | many | TRBD1 | TRBJ1-4 | TRBV7-9
CASSFGLNGELFF | TGTGCCAGCAGCTTCGGTCTAAACGGGGAGCTGTTTTTT | . | . | TRBJ2-2 | TRBV5-6
CASSYRFRYEQYF | TGTGCCAGCAGTTACAGGTTTCGGTACGAGCAGTACTTC | many | . | TRBJ2-7 | TRBV28
CASSLTAGTSYETQYF | TGCGCCAGCAGCTTGACCGCCGGGACTAGCTACGAGACCCAGTACTTC | few | TRBD2 | TRBJ2-5 | TRBV5-1
CASRSSGPVNEKLFF | TGTGCCAGCAGGTCCTCGGGGCCAGTAAATGAAAAACTGTTTTTT | many | . | TRBJ1-4 | TRBV2
CASSPNPDRGRVTNEKLFF | TGTGCCAGCAGCCCGAACCCGGACAGGGGGCGAGTTACTAATGAAAAACTGTTTTTT | . | TRBD1 | TRBJ1-4 | TRBV7-8
CSVGELLINYGYTF | TGCAGCGTTGGAGAACTTTTGATTAACTATGGCTACACCTTC | few | . | TRBJ1-2 | TRBV29-1
CASSTYRGHEQYF | TGTGCCAGCAGTACGTACAGGGGCCACGAGCAGTACTTC | . | TRBD1 | TRBJ2-7 | TRBV3-1
CASSLIGGAGPEAFF | TGTGCCAGCAGTTTAATAGGGGGGGCAGGACCCGAAGCTTTCTTT | many | . | TRBJ1-1 | TRBV28
CAILDRSNSPLHF | TGTGCCATCCTCGACAGGAGTAATTCACCCCTCCACTTT | . | . | TRBJ1-6 | TRBV28
CASSLGGTSPTQYF | TGTGCCAGCAGCTTAGGCGGCACTAGTCCTACGCAGTATTTT | once | . | TRBJ2-3 | TRBV11-2
CASSLSGHNEQFF | TGTGCCAGCAGTTTGAGCGGCCACAATGAGCAGTTCTTC | few | . | TRBJ2-1 | TRBV28
CASSAIPVYEQYF | TGTGCCAGCAGTGCTATCCCAGTCTACGAGCAGTACTTC | many | . | TRBJ2-7 | TRBV27
CASSLRGLGTGELFF | TGCGCCAGCAGCTTAAGGGGACTCGGCACCGGGGAGCTGTTTTTT | few | . | TRBJ2-2 | TRBV5-1
CASSLRGGYQPQHF | TGTGCCAGCAGTTTGCGGGGCGGGTATCAGCCCCAGCATTTT | many | . | TRBJ1-5 | TRBV12-3/TRBV12-4
CASSLYPGQGLSEQYF | TGTGCCAGCAGCTTGTATCCGGGACAGGGGTTGAGCGAGCAGTACTTC | . | TRBD1 | TRBJ2-7 | TRBV5-4
CASSLSGNSYEQYF | TGTGCCAGCAGCTTATCCGGGAACTCCTACGAGCAGTACTTC | . | . | TRBJ2-7 | TRBV11-2
CAWTSGTGLNEQYF | TGTGCCTGGACCTCCGGGACAGGATTGAACGAGCAGTACTTC | . | TRBD1 | TRBJ2-7 | TRBV30
CASSTGQGINYGYTF | TGTGCCAGCAGCACCGGACAGGGTATTAACTATGGCTACACCTTC | . | TRBD1 | TRBJ1-2 | TRBV28
CASRGRLNYGYTF | TGTGCCAGCCGCGGCAGGCTAAACTATGGCTACACCTTC | many | . | TRBJ1-2 | TRBV28
CSALGQGKTEAFF | TGCAGCGCTCTAGGACAGGGTAAGACTGAAGCTTTCTTT | . | TRBD1 | TRBJ1-1 | TRBV29-1
CASTNPGASYEQYF | TGTGCCAGCACAAACCCGGGGGCGTCCTACGAGCAGTACTTC | many | . | TRBJ2-7 | TRBV11-3
CASSRDLYERYF | TGTGCCAGCAGCCGGGACCTCTACGAGCGGTACTTC | . | . | TRBJ2-7 | TRBV6-1
CASRVDISTGELFF | TGTGCCAGCAGGGTAGACATCTCCACCGGGGAGCTGTTTTTT | . | . | TRBJ2-2 | TRBV9
CARGDRVNTEAFF | TGTGCCAGAGGTGACAGGGTGAACACTGAAGCTTTCTTT | . | TRBD1 | TRBJ1-1 | TRBV5-8
CASSLVGMGYTF | TGTGCCAGCAGCTTAGTCGGAATGGGCTACACCTTC | few | . | TRBJ1-2 | TRBV11-2
CASSFKGQGNSPLHF | TGTGCCAGCAGTTTTAAGGGACAGGGTAATTCACCCCTCCACTTT | few | TRBD1 | TRBJ1-6 | TRBV27
CASSNDRATEAFF | TGTGCCAGCAGTAACGACAGGGCCACTGAAGCTTTCTTT | many | TRBD1 | TRBJ1-1 | TRBV7-3
CASSSGPANYGYTF | TGCGCCAGCAGCTCGGGTCCAGCTAACTATGGCTACACCTTC | . | . | TRBJ1-2 | TRBV5-1
CSARGQRGATTGELFF | TGCAGTGCCAGAGGACAGCGGGGGGCCACCACCGGGGAGCTGTTTTTT | many | TRBD2 | TRBJ2-2 | TRBV20-1
CASSLVGAGGWNEQYF | TGTGCCAGCAGCTTAGTTGGCGCAGGGGGCTGGAACGAGCAGTACTTC | . | TRBD1 | TRBJ2-7 | TRBV7-9
CASSIWAETRRDWTQYF | TGTGCCAGCAGTATTTGGGCCGAGACTAGGCGAGATTGGACCCAGTACTTC | many | . | TRBJ2-5 | TRBV28
CASSTGWNSPLHF | TGTGCCAGCAGTACAGGGTGGAACTCACCCCTCCACTTT | few | . | TRBJ1-6 | TRBV6-1
CASSSAWGVKGNTEAFF | TGTGCCAGCAGCTCGGCTTGGGGGGTGAAGGGTAACACTGAAGCTTTCTTT | few | . | TRBJ1-1 | TRBV5-6
CASSEGLLTYEQYF | TGTGCCAGCAGTGAGGGTCTCTTGACCTACGAGCAGTACTTC | many | . | TRBJ2-7 | TRBV2
CSARDGVATEAFF | TGCAGTGCGAGGGACGGGGTGGCCACTGAAGCTTTCTTT | few | . | TRBJ1-1 | TRBV20-1
CASSSYLTGGEETQYF | TGTGCCAGCAGTTCATACCTGACAGGGGGGGAAGAGACCCAGTACTTC | many | TRBD1 | TRBJ2-5 | TRBV6-5
CASSYSSSLNQPQHF | TGTGCCAGCAGTTACTCAAGCAGCCTCAATCAGCCCCAGCATTTT | . | . | TRBJ1-5 | TRBV6-5
CASVTLPQGDNQPQHF | TGTGCCAGCGTTACCCTCCCACAGGGGGACAATCAGCCCCAGCATTTT | many | TRBD1 | TRBJ1-5 | TRBV28
CSASGESGGADTQYF | TGCAGTGCCTCCGGGGAGAGCGGGGGGGCAGATACGCAGTATTTT | . | TRBD2 | TRBJ2-3 | TRBV20-1
CATSDEDPETQYF | TGTGCCACCAGTGATGAGGACCCGGAGACCCAGTACTTC | many | . | TRBJ2-5 | TRBV24-1
CASSDTQARPFF | TGTGCCAGCAGTGATACGCAGGCCCGTCCATTCTTC | . | . | TRBJ2-1 | TRBV6-1
CASSLGPILGETQYF | TGTGCCAGCAGCTTGGGACCAATTCTCGGAGAGACCCAGTACTTC | many | . | TRBJ2-5 | TRBV7-2